Each of the 21 T cell receptor beta chains below was sequenced from the same sample in a study of shared clonotypes between healthy human individuals. CD45RO-negative, CCR7-selected cells formed the naive CD8 fraction, which excluded terminally differentiated effector memory CD45RA+ cells. This table comes from immunoSEQ multiplex PCR, and its TCRdb copy is limited to in-frame clones, with some not included. This table holds under 850,000 clones, around 92% found once. What was sequenced was naive CD8+ T cells sorted from blood. These receptors originate from a man under 40 in good health.

The J gene is TRBJ2-1, the V gene TRBV7-9; 12 bases are a match to TRBD1. The CDR3 extends over 18 amino acids. In germline, CDR1 is SEHNR, CDR2 FQNEAQ (reference sequence). V lost 3 bases, J lost 5 bases, and 11 bases stayed unmatched. The CDR3: CASSFYRDRGPDHNEQFF. Written as DNA, the CDR3 is TGTGCCAGCAGCTTTTACCGGGACAGGGGGCCGGACCACAATGAGCAGTTCTTC. The full variable domain, in which reference TRBV7-9 and TRBJ2-1 provide the parts outside the CDR3, is DTGVSQNPRHKITKRGQNVTFRCDPISEHNRLYWYRQTLGQGPEFLTYFQNEAQLEKSRLLSDRFSAERPKGSFSTLEIQRTEQGDSAMYLCASSFYRDRGPDHNEQFFGPGTRLTVL.

This chain connects TRBV6-1 to TRBJ1-2; D possibly corresponds to TRBD1 (6 bases). From germline, CDR1 is MNHNS and CDR2 SASEGT. V lost 6 bases and J lost 8, with 13 bases in between. The CDR3 totals 12 residues. CDR3 sequence: CASSHDRWGYTF. The DNA for the CDR3 is TGTGCCAGCAGCCATGACAGGTGGGGCTACACCTTC.

This chain links TRBV15 with TRBJ2-5; weak D call: TRBD2 (6 bases). The germline CDR1 and CDR2 sequences are LNHNV and YYDKDF (reference sequence). The CDR3 runs 15 residues. Trimming shortened V by 4 bases and J by 5 bases, and 17 bases separated the two germline ends. The CDR3 sequence: CATSTGSLGGETQYF. The CDR3 DNA reads TGTGCCACCAGCACCGGGAGTCTAGGTGGGGAGACCCAGTACTTC.

In DNA, the CDR3 is TGTGCCAGCAGCTTCCCTACGGATGAGCAGTTCTTC. It yields the protein CASSFPTDEQFF. The V call is TRBV7-9, the J call TRBJ2-1; no definite D call. Per the germline V gene, CDR1 is SEHNR and CDR2 is FQNEAQ (reference sequence). Trimming shortened V by 3 bases and J by 8 bases, and 8 bases separated the two germline ends. The CDR3 runs to 12 residues. Variable domain in full (rest from reference TRBV7-9 and TRBJ2-1): DTGVSQNPRHKITKRGQNVTFRCDPISEHNRLYWYRQTLGQGPEFLTYFQNEAQLEKSRLLSDRFSAERPKGSFSTLEIQRTEQGDSAMYLCASSFPTDEQFFGPGTRLTVL.

The gene calls are TRBV4-3 and TRBJ2-5; D may be TRBD2 (6 bases). The CDR3 is 16 residues long. The V gene lost 0 bases and the J gene lost 1 base, with 12 bases spanning the gap. Germline assignment: CDR1 LGHNA and CDR2 YSLEER. CDR3 loop: CASSQEWPAGQETQYF. Here the CDR3 DNA reads TGCGCCAGCAGCCAAGAGTGGCCAGCGGGCCAAGAGACCCAGTACTTC.

This clone was seen just once. The chain carries TRBV6-5 and TRBJ1-1; no clear D gene. V was shortened by 0 bases and J by 3 bases, with 8 bases between the two germline ends. The CDR3 is 14 residues long. Germline values: CDR1 MNHEY, CDR2 SVGAGI. The CDR3 region is CASSYSSDYTEAFF. CDR3 nucleotide sequence: TGTGCCAGCAGTTACTCGTCGGACTACACTGAAGCTTTCTTT.

This rearrangement joins TRBV5-6 to TRBJ2-7, with D unresolved. Germline-derived CDR1 and CDR2 are SGHDT and YYEEEE. Trimming left V 6 bases short and J 6 bases short, with 10 bases between. The CDR3 is 11 residues long. CDR3 sequence (DNA): TGTGCCAGCACTTTGCAGGTCGAGCAGTACTTC. It translates to CASTLQVEQYF.

A word on this clone: Other DNA sequences in this specimen translate into the identical CDR3. V is TRBV7-9 and J is TRBJ2-1, with 10 positions matching TRBD1. Germline CDR1 and CDR2: SEHNR and FQNEAQ (reference sequence). This CDR3 has 14 residues. The V gene end was trimmed by 3 bases and the J gene end by 7 bases; junction bases not matched to a gene: 3. In nucleotides, the CDR3 is TGTGCCAGCAGCTTCCGGGACAGGGGTAATGAGCAGTTCTTC. As protein: CASSFRDRGNEQFF.

The chain joins TRBV11-2 to TRBJ1-1, with D hard to call. The CDR3 has 13 amino acids. CDR1 and CDR2 from the germline V gene are SGHAT and FQNNGV. Trimming removed 0 bases at V and 1 base at J, with 3 bases between. In DNA, the CDR3 is TGTGCCAGCAGCTTAGATCAGAACACTGAAGCTTTCTTT. Protein product: CASSLDQNTEAFF.

The chain has TRBV7-9 and TRBJ1-4; D not resolved. This CDR3 spans 12 amino acids. The germline V and J ends were trimmed by 2 bases and 5 bases, with 3 bases remaining between them. Germline V lookup: CDR1 SEHNR, CDR2 FQNEAQ (reference sequence). The CDR3 region is CASSLYNEKLFF. For the CDR3, the DNA is TGTGCCAGCAGCTTATACAATGAAAAACTGTTTTTT.

The V and J genes are TRBV6-1 and TRBJ2-7; D possibly uses TRBD1 or TRBD2 (6 bases each). Per germline, CDR1 MNHNS and CDR2 SASEGT. V was clipped by 2 bases and J by 6 bases, with 20 bases between them. The CDR3 has 16 residues. The CDR3 nucleotides are TGTGCCAGCAGTGAAAAGGGGGGACCAGGGATTGGCGAGCAGTACTTC. It codes for CASSEKGGPGIGEQYF.

J is TRBJ2-1 and V is TRBV11-2; 9 bases align to TRBD2. V was pared by 4 bases and J by 8 bases, with 18 bases of the junction left unmatched. The CDR3 covers 18 residues. Per the germline V gene, CDR1 is SGHAT and CDR2 is FQNNGV. The CDR3 nucleotides read TGTGCCAGCAGCTCCACCGGGGGGGGTTTAGCGGGAGTTGATGAGCAGTTCTTC. As protein: CASSSTGGGLAGVDEQFF. The whole variable domain, filled in from reference TRBV11-2 and TRBJ2-1, reads EAGVAQSPRYKIIEKRQSVAFWCNPISGHATLYWYQQILGQGPKLLIQFQNNGVVDDSQLPKDRFSAERLKGVDSTLKIQPAKLEDSAVYLCASSSTGGGLAGVDEQFFGPGTRLTVL.

The chain carries TRBV6-5 and TRBJ1-1; D perhaps matches TRBD1 (5 bases). CDR1 and CDR2 from the germline V gene are MNHEY and SVGAGI. Trimming left V 11 bases short and J 6 bases short, with 22 bases between. The length of the CDR3 is 14 residues. The CDR3 loop reads CAAFLDRGLAEAFF. CDR3 nucleotides: TGTGCCGCATTCCTAGACCGGGGCCTGGCTGAAGCTTTCTTT.

V is TRBV9 and J is TRBJ2-1, with a tentative D call TRBD1 (5 bases). The CDR3 spans 17 residues. V lost 0 bases to trimming and J lost 8 bases, with 21 bases between them. Germline loops: CDR1 SGDLS, CDR2 YYNGEE. The DNA of the CDR3 is TGTGCCAGCAGCGTAGGAGCAGGGTTCCACGACACGCATGAGCAGTTCTTC. The encoded protein is CASSVGAGFHDTHEQFF.

The V gene is TRBV29-1, the J gene TRBJ1-1; 7 positions match TRBD1. V shed 6 bases, J shed 1 base, and the junction held 2 bases outside the gene matches. The length of the CDR3 is 12 residues. Per the germline V gene, CDR1 is SQVTM and CDR2 is ANQGSEA. The DNA of the CDR3 is TGCAGCGTCTGGACAGGGAACACTGAAGCTTTCTTT. Its translation: CSVWTGNTEAFF.

This clone is a singleton in its sample. The chain combines TRBV19 with TRBJ2-3, with D tentatively TRBD1 or TRBD2 (5 bases each). The ends were cut back, 3 bases at V and 4 bases at J, with 14 bases in the middle. The CDR3 runs to 15 residues. CDR1 LNHDA and CDR2 SQIVND come from the germline V gene (reference sequence). In nucleotides, the CDR3 is TGTGCCAGTAGTATCGTTGGGACGATGGCAGATACGCAGTATTTT. The encoded protein is CASSIVGTMADTQYF.

The genes are TRBV9 and TRBJ2-1; a possible D gene is TRBD2 (5 bases). Germline values: CDR1 SGDLS, CDR2 YYNGEE. This CDR3 contains 13 residues. Trimming left V 3 bases short and J 3 bases short, with 7 bases between. The CDR3 loop reads CASSASFYNEQFF. The DNA of the CDR3 is TGTGCCAGCAGCGCTAGCTTCTACAATGAGCAGTTCTTC.

The chain carries TRBV4-3 and TRBJ2-2; D gene unclear. V lost 1 base and J lost 3, with 9 bases in between. The CDR3 is made up of 15 amino acids. The germline CDR1 and CDR2 sequences are LGHNA and YSLEER. The DNA for the CDR3 is TGCGCCAGCAGCCAAGGCCCAGCTGACACCGGGGAGCTGTTTTTT. It codes for CASSQGPADTGELFF.

The rearrangement joins TRBV5-1 to TRBJ2-7; 7 positions match TRBD2. CDR3 length: 14 amino acids. Looked up from germline, CDR1 is SGHRS and CDR2 is YFSETQ. Losses at the gene ends were 4 bases for V and 0 bases for J; bases not matched to a gene: 4. CDR3 coding DNA: TGCGCCAGCAGCGCGGGGGACCACTCCTACGAGCAGTACTTC. Amino acids: CASSAGDHSYEQYF.

V usage is TRBV12-1 and J usage is TRBJ1-5; the table calls TRBD1, which could not be checked here. TRBV12-1 is assigned pseudogene status. The CDR3 is 17 amino acids. CDR3 amino acids: CASSSLYSGTGFKPQHF. The CDR3 region has the DNA TGTGCCAGCAGCTCACTATATTCCGGGACAGGGTTCAAGCCCCAGCATTTT.

As regards this clone: Additional DNA sequences in this sample encode the identical CDR3. This rearrangement joins TRBV14 to TRBJ2-7, with 10 bases lining up with TRBD1. The CDR3 runs to 14 residues. Germline trimming cut 1 base from V and 3 bases from J; bases unmatched to any gene: 0. Germline-derived CDR1 and CDR2 are SGHDN and FVKESK. CDR3 protein: CASSQGTGGYEQYF. The CDR3, as DNA: TGTGCCAGCAGCCAAGGGACAGGGGGCTACGAGCAGTACTTC.